The entry below describes one T cell receptor (beta chain). Its antigen is not known. The sample is drawn from a study of T cell responses to AZD1222 COVID-19 vaccine. Only in-frame clones appear in the TCRdb table, and some are missing; sequencing was by immunoSEQ multiplex PCR. This sample has around 140,000 clones, with roughly 91% found just once. Study-level results: Only six individuals given AZD1222 were seropositive at baseline. Nearly half of spike-specific TCRs reportedly go after variant regions that carry no mutations. The study sampled repertoires only after the peak T cell response. A mostly white British donor set with more females was recruited, and clonal diversity was possibly underestimated.

Germline CDR1 is GTSNPN and CDR2 is SVGIG (reference sequence). The CDR3 is 13 residues long. With 6 bases removed from V and 2 bases from J, the gap between germline ends came to 13 bases. This TCR was recovered from an adult who received the AZD1222 COVID-19 vaccine. The rearrangement joins TRBV30 to TRBJ1-1; unclear D gene. Sequences were derived from peripheral blood, sampled 28 days after the second AZD1222 dose. CDR3 nucleotide sequence: TGTGCCTGTCTCGGAGATAGAAACACTGAAGCTTTCTTT. Translation: CACLGDRNTEAFF.